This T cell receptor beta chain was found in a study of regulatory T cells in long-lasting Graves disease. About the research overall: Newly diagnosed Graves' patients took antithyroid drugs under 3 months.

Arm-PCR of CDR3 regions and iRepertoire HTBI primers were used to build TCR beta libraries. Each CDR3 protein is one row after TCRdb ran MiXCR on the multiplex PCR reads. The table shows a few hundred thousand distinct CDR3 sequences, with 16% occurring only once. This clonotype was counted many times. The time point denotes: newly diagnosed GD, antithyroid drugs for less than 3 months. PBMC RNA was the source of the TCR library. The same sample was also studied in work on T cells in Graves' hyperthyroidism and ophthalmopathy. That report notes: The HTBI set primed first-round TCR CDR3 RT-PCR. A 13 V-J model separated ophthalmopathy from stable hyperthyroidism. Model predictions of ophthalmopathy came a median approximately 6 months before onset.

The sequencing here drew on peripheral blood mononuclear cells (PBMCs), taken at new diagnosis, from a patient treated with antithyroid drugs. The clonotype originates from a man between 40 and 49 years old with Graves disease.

The CDR3 DNA is TGTGCCAGCAGCCTCGGGGGATCGGCCTTAGAGACCCAGTACTTC. Encoded protein: CASSLGGSALETQYF. The chain uses TRBV7-9 and TRBJ2-5, with D possibly matching TRBD2 (6 bases). Trimming removed 5 bases at V and 4 bases at J, with 17 bases between. Per the germline V gene, CDR1 is SEHNR and CDR2 is FQNEAQ (reference sequence). The CDR3 is made up of 15 amino acids. The variable domain in full, completed from reference TRBV7-9 and TRBJ2-5, reads DTGVSQNPRHKITKRGQNVTFRCDPISEHNRLYWYRQTLGQGPEFLTYFQNEAQLEKSRLLSDRFSAERPKGSFSTLEIQRTEQGDSAMYLCASSLGGSALETQYFGPGTRLLVL.